This TCR beta chain came from a study of blood T cell repertoires in COVID-19. Turning to the study itself: From the United States, Italy and Spain came samples of acute and convalescent COVID-19. T cells, B-cell-depleted T cells, or PBMCs supplied cDNA or gDNA.

In the study's own analysis: Cell counts per sample came from amplifying reference gene primers. Libraries were prepared by immunoSEQ multiplex PCR; TCRdb keeps only in-frame clonotypes and omits some of them. D and trimming come from the DNA, and the V and J calls and clone size come from that table. The sample contains almost 200,000 clones, about nine tenths of which appear only once. This clone was recorded a few times. The ends were cut back, 0 bases at V and 3 bases at J, with 11 bases in the middle. Germline CDR1 reads LGHNA; CDR2 reads YNFKEQ. The CDR3 is 15 amino acids. The J gene is TRBJ2-5, the V gene TRBV4-2, with D possibly being TRBD2 (5 bases). The sequence came from a woman in her 70s with acute or convalescent COVID-19. Sequences were obtained from peripheral blood. The CDR3 nucleotides read TGTGCCAGCAGCCAAGAGCCTAGCTTCGAAGAGACCCAGTACTTC. This gives the protein CASSQEPSFEETQYF.